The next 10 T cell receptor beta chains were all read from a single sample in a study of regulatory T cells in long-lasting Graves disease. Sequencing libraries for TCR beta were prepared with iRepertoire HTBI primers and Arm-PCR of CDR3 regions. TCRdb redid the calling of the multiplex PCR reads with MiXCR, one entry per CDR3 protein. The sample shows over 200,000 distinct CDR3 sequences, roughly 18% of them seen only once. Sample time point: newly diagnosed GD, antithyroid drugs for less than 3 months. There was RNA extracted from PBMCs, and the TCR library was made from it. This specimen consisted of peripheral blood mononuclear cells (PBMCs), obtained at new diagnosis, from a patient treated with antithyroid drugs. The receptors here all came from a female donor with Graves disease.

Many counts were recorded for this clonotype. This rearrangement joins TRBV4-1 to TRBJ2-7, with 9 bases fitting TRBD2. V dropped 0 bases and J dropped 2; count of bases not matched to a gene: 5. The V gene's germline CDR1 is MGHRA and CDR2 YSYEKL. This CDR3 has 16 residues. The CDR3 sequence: CASSQDPLAGTYEQYF. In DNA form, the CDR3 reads TGCGCCAGCAGCCAAGACCCGCTAGCGGGGACCTACGAGCAGTACTTC.

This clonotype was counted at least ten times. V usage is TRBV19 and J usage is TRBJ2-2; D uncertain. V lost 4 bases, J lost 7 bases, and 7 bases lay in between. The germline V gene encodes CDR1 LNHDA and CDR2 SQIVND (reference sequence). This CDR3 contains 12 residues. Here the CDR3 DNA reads TGTGCCAGTAGTACCGGTCGCGGGGAGCTGTTTTTT. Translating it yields CASSTGRGELFF.

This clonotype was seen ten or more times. DNA of the CDR3: TGTGCCAGCAGCCAGGGACTAGCGGGTAGAGATACGCAGTATTTT. Protein sequence: CASSQGLAGRDTQYF. V is TRBV4-2 and J is TRBJ2-3, with 12 nucleotides matching TRBD2. J gave up 5 bases and V 3 bases, and 3 bases lay outside the gene matches. The CDR3 is made up of 15 amino acids. Germline loops: CDR1 LGHNA, CDR2 YNFKEQ.

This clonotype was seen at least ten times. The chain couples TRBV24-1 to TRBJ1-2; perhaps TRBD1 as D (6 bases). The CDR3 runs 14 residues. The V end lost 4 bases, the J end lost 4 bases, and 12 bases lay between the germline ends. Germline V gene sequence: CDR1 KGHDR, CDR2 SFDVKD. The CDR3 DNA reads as TGTGCCACCAGTGACCGCGACAGGATCTATGGCTACACCTTC. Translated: CATSDRDRIYGYTF.

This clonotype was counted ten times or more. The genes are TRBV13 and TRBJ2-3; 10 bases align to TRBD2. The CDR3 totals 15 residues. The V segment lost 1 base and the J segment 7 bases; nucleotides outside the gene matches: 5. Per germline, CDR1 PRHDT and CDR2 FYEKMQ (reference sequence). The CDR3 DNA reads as TGTGCCAGCAGCTTAGATCTAGCGGGAGCGTATACGCAGTATTTT. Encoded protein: CASSLDLAGAYTQYF. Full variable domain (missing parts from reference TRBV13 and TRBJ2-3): AAGVIQSPRHLIKEKRETATLKCYPIPRHDTVYWYQQGPGQDPQFLISFYEKMQSDKGSIPDRFSAQQFSDYHSELNMSSLELGDSALYFCASSLDLAGAYTQYFGPGTRLTVL.

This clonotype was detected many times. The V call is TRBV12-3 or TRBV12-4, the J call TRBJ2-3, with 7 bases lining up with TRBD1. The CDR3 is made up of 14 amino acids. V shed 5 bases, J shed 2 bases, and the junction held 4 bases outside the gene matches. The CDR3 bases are TGTGCCAGCAGTCACAGGGGTTACACAGATACGCAGTATTTT. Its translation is CASSHRGYTDTQYF.

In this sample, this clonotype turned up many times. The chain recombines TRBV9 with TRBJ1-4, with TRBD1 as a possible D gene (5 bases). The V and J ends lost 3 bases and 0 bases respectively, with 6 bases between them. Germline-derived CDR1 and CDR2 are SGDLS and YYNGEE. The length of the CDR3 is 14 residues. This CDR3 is CASSATATNEKLFF. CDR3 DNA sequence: TGTGCCAGCAGCGCGACAGCAACTAATGAAAAACTGTTTTTT.

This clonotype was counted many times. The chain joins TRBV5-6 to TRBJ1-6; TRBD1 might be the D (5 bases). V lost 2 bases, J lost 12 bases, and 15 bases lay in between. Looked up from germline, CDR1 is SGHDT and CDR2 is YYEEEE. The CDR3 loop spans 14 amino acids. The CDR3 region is CASSFKDRGKPLHF. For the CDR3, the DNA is TGTGCCAGCAGCTTCAAAGACAGAGGCAAACCCCTCCACTTT.

CDR3 region: CSARPGLVGYEQYF. CDR3 sequence (DNA): TGCAGTGCTAGACCTGGGCTAGTGGGCTACGAGCAGTACTTC. The J gene is TRBJ2-7, the V gene TRBV20-1; D gene ambiguous. Per germline, CDR1 DFQATT and CDR2 SNEGSKA (reference sequence). The length of the CDR3 is 14 residues. The germline V and J ends were trimmed by 2 bases and 3 bases, with 14 bases remaining between them.

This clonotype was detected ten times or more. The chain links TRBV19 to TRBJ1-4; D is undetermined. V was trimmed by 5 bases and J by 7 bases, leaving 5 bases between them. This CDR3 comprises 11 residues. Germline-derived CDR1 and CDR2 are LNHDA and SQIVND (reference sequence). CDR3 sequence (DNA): TGTGCCAGTAGTCGGGGTGAAAAACTGTTTTTT. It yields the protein CASSRGEKLFF.